A selection of T cell receptor beta chains follows, all from one sample in a study of OX40 agonist ivuxolimab in advanced cancers. Repertoires were generated with immunoSEQ multiplex PCR, while TCRdb's copy carries only in-frame clones and drops some. The profile covers 78,000 or so clones, with roughly 92% appearing a single time and about 0.42% taken by the ten largest. Here the sequenced sample was CD4+ or CD8+ T cells sorted from blood, taken in a trial of the OX40 agonist ivuxolimab. The origin of the receptors is an adult with an advanced solid tumor such as melanoma, head and neck, liver or kidney cancer. The CDR3 runs from the conserved cysteine through the conserved F or W. The order of the fields is D gene, V gene, J gene, clone size, CDR3 protein, CDR3 DNA. The D gene is left open where the match is weak. Clone size is shown for a subset of rows, as once, few, many or a class of expanded clone.

d_call: NA; v_call: TRBV11-2; j_call: TRBJ1-2; clone_size: few; cdr3_aa: CASSSRRAGNYGYTF; cdr3_nt: TGTGCCAGCAGCTCCCGGCGGGCGGGCAACTATGGCTACACCTTC
d_call: TRBD1; v_call: TRBV6-5; j_call: TRBJ2-7; clone_size: NA; cdr3_aa: CASSYTPGTETYEQYF; cdr3_nt: TGTGCCAGCAGTTACACGCCCGGGACAGAGACCTACGAGCAGTACTTC
d_call: TRBD2; v_call: TRBV5-6; j_call: TRBJ2-2; clone_size: NA; cdr3_aa: CASSWGPSGNTGELFF; cdr3_nt: TGTGCCAGCAGCTGGGGTCCTAGCGGGAACACCGGGGAGCTGTTTTTT
d_call: TRBD1; v_call: TRBV19; j_call: TRBJ2-4; clone_size: few; cdr3_aa: CASTQRPTDRALAKNIQYF; cdr3_nt: TGTGCCAGTACCCAACGACCGACAGACAGGGCTTTGGCCAAAAACATTCAGTACTTC
d_call: NA; v_call: TRBV19; j_call: TRBJ2-1; clone_size: once; cdr3_aa: CASSITLSGEYNEQFF; cdr3_nt: TGTGCCAGTAGTATCACCTTAAGCGGAGAGTACAATGAGCAGTTCTTC
d_call: NA; v_call: TRBV9; j_call: TRBJ2-7; clone_size: NA; cdr3_aa: CASSAQTGYSYEQYF; cdr3_nt: TGTGCCAGCAGCGCCCAGACAGGCTACTCCTACGAGCAGTACTTC
d_call: NA; v_call: TRBV9; j_call: TRBJ1-1; clone_size: NA; cdr3_aa: CASSVGPGPEAFF; cdr3_nt: TGTGCCAGCAGCGTAGGGCCAGGTCCTGAAGCTTTCTTT
d_call: TRBD2; v_call: TRBV13; j_call: TRBJ2-5; clone_size: NA; cdr3_aa: CASSYRTSGRETQYF; cdr3_nt: TGTGCCAGCAGCTACAGGACTAGCGGGAGGGAGACCCAGTACTTC
d_call: NA; v_call: TRBV27; j_call: TRBJ2-5; clone_size: NA; cdr3_aa: CASSQNQETQYF; cdr3_nt: TGTGCCAGTAGCCAGAACCAAGAGACCCAGTACTTC
d_call: NA; v_call: TRBV6-1; j_call: TRBJ1-1; clone_size: NA; cdr3_aa: CASSSLGSTEAFF; cdr3_nt: TGTGCCAGCAGCTCGTTGGGGTCCACTGAAGCTTTCTTT
d_call: TRBD2; v_call: TRBV10-3; j_call: TRBJ2-2; clone_size: NA; cdr3_aa: CAIRERAGGPTGELFF; cdr3_nt: TGTGCCATCAGAGAGAGGGCGGGAGGCCCCACCGGGGAGCTGTTTTTT
d_call: TRBD2; v_call: TRBV4-1; j_call: TRBJ2-3; clone_size: NA; cdr3_aa: CASSQGGLAGGDTQYF; cdr3_nt: TGCGCCAGCAGCCAAGGGGGGCTAGCGGGAGGAGATACGCAGTATTTT
d_call: NA; v_call: TRBV5-4; j_call: TRBJ1-5; clone_size: NA; cdr3_aa: CASSSGGSNQPQHF; cdr3_nt: TGTGCCAGCAGCTCGGGAGGGAGCAATCAGCCCCAGCATTTT
d_call: TRBD2; v_call: TRBV5-6; j_call: TRBJ2-1; clone_size: once; cdr3_aa: CASSPAGVAGVLKQFF; cdr3_nt: TGTGCCAGCAGCCCCGCCGGGGTAGCGGGAGTTCTCAAGCAGTTCTTC
d_call: TRBD1; v_call: TRBV7-9; j_call: TRBJ2-2; clone_size: NA; cdr3_aa: CASRSGQGDTGELFF; cdr3_nt: TGTGCCAGCAGGTCGGGACAGGGTGACACCGGGGAGCTGTTTTTT
d_call: NA; v_call: TRBV5-8; j_call: TRBJ2-7; clone_size: NA; cdr3_aa: CASSSTGRPKYEQYF; cdr3_nt: TGTGCCAGCAGCTCAACCGGAAGACCGAAGTACGAGCAGTACTTC
d_call: TRBD2; v_call: TRBV7-2; j_call: TRBJ2-7; clone_size: NA; cdr3_aa: CASSFGGGRVYEQYF; cdr3_nt: TGTGCCAGCAGCTTCGGGGGAGGGAGGGTTTACGAGCAGTACTTC
d_call: TRBD1; v_call: TRBV9; j_call: TRBJ2-3; clone_size: few; cdr3_aa: CASSFPPGQGNTDTQYF; cdr3_nt: TGTGCCAGCAGCTTCCCACCGGGACAGGGTAACACAGATACGCAGTATTTT
d_call: NA; v_call: TRBV14; j_call: TRBJ1-1; clone_size: NA; cdr3_aa: CASSPINLMNTEAFF; cdr3_nt: TGTGCCAGCAGCCCGATTAACCTGATGAACACTGAAGCTTTCTTT
d_call: NA; v_call: TRBV5-1; j_call: TRBJ1-1; clone_size: NA; cdr3_aa: CASSSGGGTEAFF; cdr3_nt: TGCGCCAGCAGCTCGGGAGGGGGGACTGAAGCTTTCTTT
d_call: NA; v_call: TRBV14; j_call: TRBJ2-5; clone_size: NA; cdr3_aa: CASSQARGSQETQYF; cdr3_nt: TGTGCCAGCAGCCAAGCCAGGGGTAGCCAAGAGACCCAGTACTTC
d_call: TRBD2; v_call: TRBV7-8; j_call: TRBJ2-5; clone_size: NA; cdr3_aa: CASSLVSGGVVQYF; cdr3_nt: TGTGCCAGCAGCTTAGTCTCGGGAGGAGTCGTCCAGTACTTC